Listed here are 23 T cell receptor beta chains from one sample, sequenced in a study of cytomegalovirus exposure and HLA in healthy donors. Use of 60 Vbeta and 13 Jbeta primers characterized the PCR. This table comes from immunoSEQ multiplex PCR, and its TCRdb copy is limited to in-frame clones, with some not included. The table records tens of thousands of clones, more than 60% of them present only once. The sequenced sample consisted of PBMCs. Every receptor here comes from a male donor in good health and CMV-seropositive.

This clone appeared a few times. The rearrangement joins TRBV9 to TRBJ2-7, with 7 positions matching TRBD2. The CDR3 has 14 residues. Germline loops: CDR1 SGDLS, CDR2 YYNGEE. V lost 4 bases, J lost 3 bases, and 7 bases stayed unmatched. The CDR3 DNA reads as TGTGCCAGCAGCACCGGGACTACGGACTACGAGCAGTACTTC. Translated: CASSTGTTDYEQYF.

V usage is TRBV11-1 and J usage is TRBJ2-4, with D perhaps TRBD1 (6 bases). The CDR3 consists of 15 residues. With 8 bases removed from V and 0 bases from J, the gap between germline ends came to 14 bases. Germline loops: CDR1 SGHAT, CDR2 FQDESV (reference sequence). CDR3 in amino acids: CASGQGILAKNIQYF. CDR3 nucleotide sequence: TGTGCCAGCGGCCAGGGGATTCTAGCCAAAAACATTCAGTACTTC.

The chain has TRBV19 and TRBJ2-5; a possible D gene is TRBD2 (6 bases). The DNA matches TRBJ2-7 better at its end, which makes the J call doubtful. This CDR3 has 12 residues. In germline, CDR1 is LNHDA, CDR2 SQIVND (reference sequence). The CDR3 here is CASSGGHYEQYF. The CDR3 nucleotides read TGTGCCAGTAGCGGGGGTCACTACGAGCAGTACTTC.

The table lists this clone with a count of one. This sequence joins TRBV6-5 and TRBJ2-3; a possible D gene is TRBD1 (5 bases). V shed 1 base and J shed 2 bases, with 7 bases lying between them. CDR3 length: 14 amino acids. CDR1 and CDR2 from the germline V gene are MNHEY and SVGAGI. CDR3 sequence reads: CASSYYRNTDTQYF. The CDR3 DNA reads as TGTGCCAGCAGTTACTACAGGAACACAGATACGCAGTATTTT.

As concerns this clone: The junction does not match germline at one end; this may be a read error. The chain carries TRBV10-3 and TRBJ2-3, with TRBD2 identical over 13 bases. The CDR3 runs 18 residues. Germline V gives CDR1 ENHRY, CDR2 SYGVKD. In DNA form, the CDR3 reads TGTGCCAGCAGTACTACGACCGGGACTAGCGGGGGCACAGATACGCAGTATTTT. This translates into CASSTTTGTSGGTDTQYF.

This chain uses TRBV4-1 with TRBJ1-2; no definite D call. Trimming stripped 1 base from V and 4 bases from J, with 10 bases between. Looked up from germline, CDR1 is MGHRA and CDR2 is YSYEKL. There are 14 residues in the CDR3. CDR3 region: CASSQVGSGYGYTF. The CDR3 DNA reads TGCGCCAGCAGCCAAGTGGGCAGTGGCTATGGCTACACCTTC.

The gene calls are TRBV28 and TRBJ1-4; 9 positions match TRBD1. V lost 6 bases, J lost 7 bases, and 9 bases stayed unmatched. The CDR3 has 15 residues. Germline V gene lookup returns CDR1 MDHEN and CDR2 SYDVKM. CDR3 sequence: CASRTPGTGSEKLFF. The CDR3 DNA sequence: TGTGCCAGCAGAACCCCCGGGACAGGGAGTGAAAAACTGTTTTTT.

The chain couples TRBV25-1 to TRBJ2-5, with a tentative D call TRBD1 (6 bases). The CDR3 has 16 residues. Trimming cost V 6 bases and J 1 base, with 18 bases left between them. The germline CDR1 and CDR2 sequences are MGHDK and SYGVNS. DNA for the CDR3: TGTGCCAGCAGCCCTGGGGGCCTTTGGGGCCAAGAGACCCAGTACTTC. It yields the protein CASSPGGLWGQETQYF.

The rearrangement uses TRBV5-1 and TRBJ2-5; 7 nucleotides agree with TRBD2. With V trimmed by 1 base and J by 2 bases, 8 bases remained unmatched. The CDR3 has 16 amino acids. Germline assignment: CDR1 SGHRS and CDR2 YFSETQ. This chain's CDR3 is CASSLLASGSQETQYF. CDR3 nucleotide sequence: TGCGCCAGCAGCTTGCTGGCTAGCGGCTCTCAAGAGACCCAGTACTTC. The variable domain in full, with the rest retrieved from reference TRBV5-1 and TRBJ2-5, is KAGVTQTPRYLIKTRGQQVTLSCSPISGHRSVSWYQQTPGQGLQFLFEYFSETQRNKGNFPGRFSGRQFSNSRSEMNVSTLELGDSALYLCASSLLASGSQETQYFGPGTRLLVL.

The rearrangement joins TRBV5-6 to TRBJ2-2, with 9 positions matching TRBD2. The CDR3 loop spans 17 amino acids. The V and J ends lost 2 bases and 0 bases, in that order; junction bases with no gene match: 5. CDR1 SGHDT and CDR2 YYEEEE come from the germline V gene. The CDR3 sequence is CASSLVGGRANTGELFF. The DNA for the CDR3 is TGTGCCAGCAGCTTAGTCGGCGGGAGGGCGAACACCGGGGAGCTGTTTTTT.

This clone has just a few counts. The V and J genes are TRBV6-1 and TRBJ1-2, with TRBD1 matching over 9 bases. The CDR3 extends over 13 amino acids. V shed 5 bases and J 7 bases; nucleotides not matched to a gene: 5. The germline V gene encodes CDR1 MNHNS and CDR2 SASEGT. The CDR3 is CASSNPDRGGYTF. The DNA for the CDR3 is TGTGCCAGCAGTAACCCGGACAGGGGTGGCTACACCTTC.

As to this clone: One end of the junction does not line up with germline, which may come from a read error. CDR3 sequence (DNA): TGTGCCAGCACCTTGGGGACAGGGGTCAATCAGCCCCAGCATTTT. Translating gives CASTLGTGVNQPQHF. The J gene is TRBJ1-5, the V gene TRBV5-6; 10 nucleotides align to TRBD1. Per germline, CDR1 SGHDT and CDR2 YYEEEE. There are 15 residues in the CDR3.

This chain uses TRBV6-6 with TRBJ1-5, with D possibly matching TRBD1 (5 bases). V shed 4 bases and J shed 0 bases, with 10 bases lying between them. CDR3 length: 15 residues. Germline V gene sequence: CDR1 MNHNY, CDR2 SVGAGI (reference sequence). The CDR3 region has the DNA TGTGCCAGCAGTTTCGGGGGAAATAGCAATCAGCCCCAGCATTTT. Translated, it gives CASSFGGNSNQPQHF.

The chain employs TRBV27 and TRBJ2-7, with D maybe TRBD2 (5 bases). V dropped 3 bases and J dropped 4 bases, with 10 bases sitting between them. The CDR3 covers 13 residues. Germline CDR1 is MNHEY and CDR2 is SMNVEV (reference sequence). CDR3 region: CASSFLAGYEQYF. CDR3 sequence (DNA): TGTGCCAGCAGTTTCCTAGCTGGGTACGAGCAGTACTTC.

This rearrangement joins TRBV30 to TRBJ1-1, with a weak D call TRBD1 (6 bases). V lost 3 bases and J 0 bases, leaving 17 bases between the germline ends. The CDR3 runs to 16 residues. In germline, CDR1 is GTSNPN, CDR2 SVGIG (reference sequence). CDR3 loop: CAWSDTADRLNTEAFF. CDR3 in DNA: TGTGCCTGGAGCGACACGGCCGACAGGCTGAACACTGAAGCTTTCTTT.

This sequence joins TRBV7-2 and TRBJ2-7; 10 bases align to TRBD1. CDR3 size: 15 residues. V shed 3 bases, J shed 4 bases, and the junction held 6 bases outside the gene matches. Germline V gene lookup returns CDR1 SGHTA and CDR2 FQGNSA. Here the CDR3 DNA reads TGTGCCAGCAGCTTCGACAGGGGGCGCATGTACGAGCAGTACTTC. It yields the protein CASSFDRGRMYEQYF. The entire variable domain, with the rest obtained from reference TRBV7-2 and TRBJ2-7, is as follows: GAGVSQSPSNKVTEKGKDVELRCDPISGHTALYWYRQSLGQGLEFLIYFQGNSAPDKSGLPSDRFSAERTGGSVSTLTIQRTQQEDSAVYLCASSFDRGRMYEQYFGPGTRLTVT.

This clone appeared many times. The CDR3 nucleotides are TGTGCCAGCAGCTCCGTCAGGGATAGCGGTGGCTACACCTTC. Translating gives CASSSVRDSGGYTF. This rearrangement joins TRBV7-9 to TRBJ1-2, with D maybe TRBD1 (5 bases). This CDR3 spans 14 amino acids. Per the germline V gene, CDR1 is SEHNR and CDR2 is FQNEAQ (reference sequence). Trimming removed 4 bases at V and 7 bases at J, with 16 bases between.

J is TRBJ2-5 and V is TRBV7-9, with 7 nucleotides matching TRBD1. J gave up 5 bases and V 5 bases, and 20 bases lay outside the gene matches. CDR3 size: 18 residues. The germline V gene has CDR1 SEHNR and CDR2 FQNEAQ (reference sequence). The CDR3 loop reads CASSRPRPTGWERETQYF. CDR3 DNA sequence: TGTGCCAGCAGCCGTCCCCGACCGACAGGGTGGGAGAGGGAGACCCAGTACTTC.

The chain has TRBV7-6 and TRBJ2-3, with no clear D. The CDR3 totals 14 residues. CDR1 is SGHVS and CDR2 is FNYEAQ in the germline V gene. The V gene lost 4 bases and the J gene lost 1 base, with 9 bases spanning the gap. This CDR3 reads CASSSTFGTDTQYF. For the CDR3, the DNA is TGTGCCAGCAGCTCTACCTTCGGCACAGATACGCAGTATTTT.

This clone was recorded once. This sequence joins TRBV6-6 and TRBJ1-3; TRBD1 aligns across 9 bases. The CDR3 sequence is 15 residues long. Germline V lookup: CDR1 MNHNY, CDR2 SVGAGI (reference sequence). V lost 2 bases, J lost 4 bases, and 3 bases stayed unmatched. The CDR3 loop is CASSYRGQGGNTIYF. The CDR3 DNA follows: TGTGCCAGCAGTTACCGAGGACAGGGGGGAAACACCATATATTTT.

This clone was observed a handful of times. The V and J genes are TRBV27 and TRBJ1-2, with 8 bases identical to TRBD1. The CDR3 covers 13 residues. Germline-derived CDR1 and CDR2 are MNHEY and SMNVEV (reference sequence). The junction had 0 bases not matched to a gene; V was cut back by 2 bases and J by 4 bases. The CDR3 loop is CASSLGQGYGYTF. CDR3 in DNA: TGTGCCAGCAGTTTAGGACAGGGCTATGGCTACACCTTC.

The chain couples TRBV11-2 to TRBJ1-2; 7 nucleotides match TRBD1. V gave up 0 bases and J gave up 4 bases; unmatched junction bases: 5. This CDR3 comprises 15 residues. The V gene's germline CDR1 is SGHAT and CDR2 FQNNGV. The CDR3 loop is CASSLDLSGGYGYTF. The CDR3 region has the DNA TGTGCCAGCAGCTTAGATCTATCAGGGGGCTATGGCTACACCTTC.

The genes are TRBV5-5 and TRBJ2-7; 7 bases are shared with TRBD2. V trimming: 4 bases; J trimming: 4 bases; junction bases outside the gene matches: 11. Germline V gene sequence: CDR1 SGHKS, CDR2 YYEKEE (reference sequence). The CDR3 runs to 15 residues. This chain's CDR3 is CASSPATRELYEQYF. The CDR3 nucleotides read TGTGCCAGCAGCCCCGCCACGCGGGAGTTGTACGAGCAGTACTTC.